Shown below are 28 T cell receptor beta chains from a single sample sequenced in a study of cytomegalovirus exposure and HLA in healthy donors. The PCR contained 60 Vbeta and 13 Jbeta primers. Using immunoSEQ multiplex PCR, the repertoire was profiled, and TCRdb retains in-frame clones only, with some absent. This table has about 90,000 clones, 67% appearing once. Source material: PBMCs. These receptors all stem from a man aged 30 to 45 in good health and CMV-seronegative.

The chain links TRBV28 to TRBJ1-1, with D hard to call. Per the germline V gene, CDR1 is MDHEN and CDR2 is SYDVKM. This CDR3 comprises 14 residues. Trimming shortened V by 5 bases and J by 1 base, and 11 bases separated the two germline ends. CDR3 DNA: TGTGCCAGCAGTCCCCTTGGGCCGAACACTGAAGCTTTCTTT. Translation gives CASSPLGPNTEAFF.

This clone appeared a single time. The V gene is TRBV19, the J gene TRBJ2-1; 10 bases fit TRBD2. V lost 5 bases to trimming and J lost 5 bases; unmatched junction nucleotides: 18. Germline V gene data show CDR1 as LNHDA and CDR2 as SQIVND (reference sequence). This CDR3 spans 19 amino acids. CDR3 nucleotide sequence: TGTGCCAGTAGTCCCTACCCCACTAGCGGGATGGGGGAGAACAATGAGCAGTTCTTC. This encodes CASSPYPTSGMGENNEQFF.

The chain joins TRBV27 to TRBJ1-1; D not resolved. Trimming stripped 5 bases from V and 10 bases from J, with 20 bases between. The CDR3 is 14 residues long. Germline V lookup: CDR1 MNHEY, CDR2 SMNVEV (reference sequence). CDR3 nucleotide sequence: TGTGCCAGCAGTCCACGTGTAGGGAGTGGTGGAGCTTTCTTT. It yields the protein CASSPRVGSGGAFF.

This rearrangement joins TRBV5-6 to TRBJ2-7; 10 positions match TRBD2. This CDR3 has 14 amino acids. CDR1 is SGHDT and CDR2 is YYEEEE in the germline V gene. V dropped 0 bases and J dropped 3; count of bases not matched to a gene: 0. In nucleotides, the CDR3 is TGTGCCAGCAGCTTGGGGACTAGCGGCTACGAGCAGTACTTC. Protein product: CASSLGTSGYEQYF.

This clone turned up a few times. The rearrangement uses TRBV28 and TRBJ2-6; 11 bases are a match to TRBD1. After removal of 2 bases from V and 3 bases from J, the junction contained 6 bases not matched to a gene. The CDR3 totals 18 residues. Germline CDR1 reads MDHEN; CDR2 reads SYDVKM. Here the CDR3 DNA reads TGTGCCAGCAGTTTACTCGGACAGGGGGCGCTTGGGGCCAACGTCCTGACTTTC. The encoded protein is CASSLLGQGALGANVLTF.

This clone has only one observation. This chain links TRBV28 with TRBJ1-5; D gene uncertain. CDR1 and CDR2 (germline): MDHEN, SYDVKM. The CDR3 is made up of 15 amino acids. V was pared by 3 bases and J by 5 bases, with 14 bases between. The CDR3 region has the DNA TGTGCCAGCAGTTTGGTTGCAGGATGGGATCAGCCCCAGCATTTT. It translates to CASSLVAGWDQPQHF.

This chain connects TRBV7-9 to TRBJ1-1; 7 bases agree with TRBD1. Germline CDR1 reads SEHNR; CDR2 reads FQNEAQ (reference sequence). The junction had 7 bases not matched to a gene; V was cut back by 5 bases and J by 1 base. The CDR3 is made up of 15 amino acids. CDR3 DNA sequence: TGTGCCAGCAGCGTATGGGACAGAAAGAACACTGAAGCTTTCTTT. Translation gives CASSVWDRKNTEAFF.

This clone was observed a handful of times. The rearrangement uses TRBV29-1 and TRBJ2-1; 8 nucleotides agree with TRBD2. Looked up from germline, CDR1 is SQVTM and CDR2 is ANQGSEA. The V and J ends lost 3 bases and 3 bases, in that order; junction bases with no gene match: 7. The CDR3 sequence is 15 residues long. The CDR3: CSVEYAGGHYNEQFF. The CDR3 region has the DNA TGCAGCGTTGAGTATGCGGGGGGACACTACAATGAGCAGTTCTTC.

This clone appeared a single time. The V call is TRBV7-9, the J call TRBJ1-1, with D unclear. CDR1 and CDR2 from the germline V gene are SEHNR and FQNEAQ (reference sequence). V shed 3 bases and J shed 6 bases, with 5 bases lying between them. This CDR3 contains 11 residues. CDR3 bases: TGTGCCAGCAGCTTGACATCTGAAGCTTTCTTT. It translates to CASSLTSEAFF. Full variable domain (remainder filled in from reference TRBV7-9 and TRBJ1-1): DTGVSQNPRHKITKRGQNVTFRCDPISEHNRLYWYRQTLGQGPEFLTYFQNEAQLEKSRLLSDRFSAERPKGSFSTLEIQRTEQGDSAMYLCASSLTSEAFFGQGTRLTVV.

The chain uses TRBV6-1 and TRBJ1-1; D call uncertain. Between the trimmed V and J ends, which lost 10 bases and 3 bases, there was a span of 15 bases. CDR1 is MNHNS, CDR2 SASEGT, per germline. This CDR3 is built from 13 residues. The CDR3 coding sequence is TGTGCCACCCTCCCCCGTGGAGACACTGAAGCTTTCTTT. This gives the protein CATLPRGDTEAFF.

The V call is TRBV7-9, the J call TRBJ2-7; 10 bases line up with TRBD1. Germline CDR1 and CDR2: SEHNR and FQNEAQ (reference sequence). Losses at the gene ends were 4 bases for V and 5 bases for J; bases not matched to a gene: 2. The CDR3 spans 13 residues. CDR3 in amino acids: CASSWDRGDEQYF. For the CDR3, the DNA is TGTGCCAGCAGCTGGGACAGGGGCGACGAGCAGTACTTC.

This chain uses TRBV27 with TRBJ2-7, with 9 nucleotides matching TRBD1. The CDR3 spans 13 residues. The junction had 9 bases not matched to a gene; V was cut back by 9 bases and J by 6 bases. The germline gives CDR1 MNHEY, CDR2 SMNVEV (reference sequence). Here the CDR3 reads CASNRGRRPEQYF. Written as DNA, the CDR3 is TGTGCCAGTAACAGGGGGCGAAGGCCCGAGCAGTACTTC.

CDR3 residues: CASSPGLARPKEETQYF. CDR3 DNA sequence: TGTGCCAGCAGCCCGGGACTAGCAAGACCGAAGGAAGAGACCCAGTACTTC. This chain connects TRBV13 to TRBJ2-5, with TRBD2 identical over 9 bases. Germline CDR1 PRHDT, CDR2 FYEKMQ (reference sequence). With 5 bases clipped from V and 3 bases from J, the junction kept 13 bases outside the gene matches. The CDR3 is made up of 17 amino acids.

J is TRBJ1-1 and V is TRBV5-4, with 8 nucleotides matching TRBD1. Germline CDR1 and CDR2: SGHNT and YYREEE (reference sequence). The CDR3 is 16 amino acids. V shed 3 bases and J 1 base; nucleotides not matched to a gene: 8. CDR3 sequence reads: CASSSYGQGRNTEAFF. The CDR3 nucleotides read TGTGCCAGCAGCTCCTACGGACAGGGAAGGAACACTGAAGCTTTCTTT.

The CDR3 loop reads CASTLMPPVFGRPGELFF. The CDR3, as DNA: TGCGCCAGCACCTTAATGCCCCCCGTTTTCGGGAGGCCCGGGGAGCTGTTTTTT. The chain has TRBV4-1 and TRBJ2-2; 7 bases fit TRBD2. This CDR3 region has 18 residues. V lost 7 bases, J lost 6 bases, and 20 bases stayed unmatched. Germline V gene data show CDR1 as MGHRA and CDR2 as YSYEKL.

V is TRBV10-3 and J is TRBJ1-2, with 8 bases lining up with TRBD1. The V segment lost 11 bases and the J segment 8 bases; nucleotides outside the gene matches: 7. Germline-derived CDR1 and CDR2 are ENHRY and SYGVKD. This CDR3 has 11 residues. The CDR3 protein is CASSGGRGYTF. As DNA, the CDR3 is TGTGCCTCCTCAGGGGGCCGGGGCTACACCTTC.

The chain combines TRBV30 with TRBJ2-7; the match to TRBD1 covers 10 bases. From germline, CDR1 is GTSNPN and CDR2 SVGIG (reference sequence). This CDR3 is built from 12 residues. The V gene end was trimmed by 5 bases and the J gene end by 7 bases; junction bases not matched to a gene: 5. The CDR3 protein is CAWGTGVEEQYF. Written as DNA, the CDR3 is TGTGCCTGGGGGACAGGGGTGGAGGAGCAGTACTTC.

Note on this clone: Sequence at one end of the junction differs from germline and may be a read error. CDR3 sequence reads: CAWAPPGGKGNGYPF. The CDR3 DNA reads TGTGCCTGGGCTCCCCCAGGGGGGAAGGGTAATGGCTACCCCTTC. The V and J genes are TRBV30 and TRBJ1-2; 7 nucleotides agree with TRBD1. The CDR3 contains 15 residues. CDR1 is GTSNPN and CDR2 is SVGIG in the germline V gene (reference sequence).

The rearrangement uses TRBV5-1 and TRBJ1-3, with 9 bases lining up with TRBD1. Unmatched junction bases numbered 11, after V lost 2 bases and J lost 2 bases. The CDR3 contains 18 residues. Germline CDR1 reads SGHRS; CDR2 reads YFSETQ. The CDR3 coding sequence is TGCGCCAGCAGCTTATGGACAGGGGCCGGGGGAACTGGAAACACCATATATTTT. Translation: CASSLWTGAGGTGNTIYF.

V usage is TRBV27 and J usage is TRBJ2-7; maybe TRBD1 (5 bases). V lost 3 bases and J 4 bases, leaving 13 bases between the germline ends. Germline V gene sequence: CDR1 MNHEY, CDR2 SMNVEV (reference sequence). The length of the CDR3 is 14 residues. The CDR3 bases are TGTGCCAGCAGTTTCGGCGACAGAACATACGAGCAGTACTTC. Its translation is CASSFGDRTYEQYF.

The rearrangement links TRBV7-9 to TRBJ2-1; TRBD2 matches at 8 bases. The germline gives CDR1 SEHNR, CDR2 FQNEAQ (reference sequence). The ends lost 6 bases at V and 2 bases at J; junction bases unmatched: 6. The CDR3 contains 15 residues. For the CDR3, the DNA is TGTGCCAGCAGAATTAGCGGGACCCCCTACAATGAGCAGTTCTTC. Encoded protein: CASRISGTPYNEQFF.

This chain links TRBV29-1 with TRBJ2-7; D is possibly TRBD1 (5 bases). This CDR3 is 13 amino acids long. Looked up from germline, CDR1 is SQVTM and CDR2 is ANQGSEA. Trimming removed 4 bases at V and 6 bases at J, with 16 bases between. CDR3 region: CSVVEPQGVEQYF. The CDR3 DNA reads as TGCAGCGTTGTCGAGCCCCAAGGGGTCGAGCAGTACTTC.

J is TRBJ2-1 and V is TRBV19; 8 bases align to TRBD1. Germline loops: CDR1 LNHDA, CDR2 SQIVND (reference sequence). This CDR3 has 13 amino acids. The ends lost 5 bases at V and 8 bases at J; junction bases unmatched: 5. The CDR3 reads CASSFPGGHEQFF. The CDR3 DNA is TGTGCCAGTAGTTTTCCAGGGGGCCATGAGCAGTTCTTC.

This sequence joins TRBV30 and TRBJ1-2, with 7 bases that match TRBD1. Germline V gene lookup returns CDR1 GTSNPN and CDR2 SVGIG (reference sequence). J gave up 2 bases and V 8 bases, and 17 bases lay outside the gene matches. This CDR3 is built from 16 residues. CDR3 sequence (DNA): TGTGCCCGGACCCCTTTTAAAGGGGGCGACAACTATGGCTACACCTTC. As protein: CARTPFKGGDNYGYTF.

The genes are TRBV25-1 and TRBJ1-5, with D possibly being TRBD1 (6 bases). V was cut by 7 bases and J by 2 bases, with 18 bases left in between. Per the germline V gene, CDR1 is MGHDK and CDR2 is SYGVNS. The CDR3 has 16 residues. CDR3 region: CASNHSQQGRNQPQHF. In DNA form, the CDR3 reads TGTGCCAGCAACCACTCCCAACAGGGCCGCAATCAGCCCCAGCATTTT.

This clone was counted once. This rearrangement joins TRBV7-8 to TRBJ2-3, with TRBD2 identical over 9 bases. J lost 1 base, V lost 5 bases, and 7 bases had no gene match. This CDR3 comprises 16 residues. In germline, CDR1 is SGHVS, CDR2 FQNEAQ. The CDR3, as DNA: TGTGCCAGCAGCGCTGCTAGCGGGATAGGCACAGATACGCAGTATTTT. Translating it yields CASSAASGIGTDTQYF.

The rearrangement uses TRBV5-6 and TRBJ1-5, with D perhaps TRBD1 (5 bases). Trimming cost V 1 base and J 4 bases, with 9 bases left between them. Germline CDR1 and CDR2: SGHDT and YYEEEE. The CDR3 loop spans 14 amino acids. The CDR3 coding sequence is TGTGCCAGCAGCTTGTGGGGCGGTAATCAGCCCCAGCATTTT. Protein product: CASSLWGGNQPQHF.

The chain uses TRBV18 and TRBJ1-5; D might be TRBD1 (5 bases). V lost 3 bases to trimming and J lost 2 bases, with 14 bases between them. The length of the CDR3 is 16 residues. Germline CDR1 reads KGHSH; CDR2 reads LQKENI. This CDR3 reads CASSPRQGEGNQPQHF. CDR3 DNA: TGTGCCAGCTCACCGAGGCAGGGCGAGGGCAATCAGCCCCAGCATTTT.